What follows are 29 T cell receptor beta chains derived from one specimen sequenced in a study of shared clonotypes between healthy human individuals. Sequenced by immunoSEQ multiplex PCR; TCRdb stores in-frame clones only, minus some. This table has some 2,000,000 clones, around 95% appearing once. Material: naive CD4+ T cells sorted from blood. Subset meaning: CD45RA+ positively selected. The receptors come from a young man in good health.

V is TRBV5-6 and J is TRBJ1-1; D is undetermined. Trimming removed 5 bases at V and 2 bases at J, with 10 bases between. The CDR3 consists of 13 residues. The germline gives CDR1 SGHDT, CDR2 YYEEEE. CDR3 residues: CASSVPPNTEAFF. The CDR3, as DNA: TGTGCCAGCAGTGTCCCTCCAAACACTGAAGCTTTCTTT.

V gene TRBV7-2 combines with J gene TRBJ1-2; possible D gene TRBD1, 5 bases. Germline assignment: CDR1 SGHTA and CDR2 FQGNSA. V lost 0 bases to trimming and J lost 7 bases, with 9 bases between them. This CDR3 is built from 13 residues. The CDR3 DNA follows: TGTGCCAGCAGCTTAGCATCGAGGGGTGGCTACACCTTC. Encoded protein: CASSLASRGGYTF.

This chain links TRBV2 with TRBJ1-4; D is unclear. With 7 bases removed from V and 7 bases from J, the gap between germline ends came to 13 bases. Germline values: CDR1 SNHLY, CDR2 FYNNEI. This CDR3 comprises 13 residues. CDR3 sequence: CASNWVLAEKLFF. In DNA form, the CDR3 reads TGTGCCAGCAATTGGGTGTTGGCTGAAAAACTGTTTTTT.

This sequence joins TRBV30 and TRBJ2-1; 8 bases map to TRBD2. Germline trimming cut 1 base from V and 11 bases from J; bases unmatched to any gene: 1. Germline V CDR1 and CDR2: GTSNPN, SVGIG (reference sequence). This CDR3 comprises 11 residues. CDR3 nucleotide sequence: TGTGCCTGGAGTGAGCGGGAGCAGCAGTTCTTC. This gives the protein CAWSEREQQFF.

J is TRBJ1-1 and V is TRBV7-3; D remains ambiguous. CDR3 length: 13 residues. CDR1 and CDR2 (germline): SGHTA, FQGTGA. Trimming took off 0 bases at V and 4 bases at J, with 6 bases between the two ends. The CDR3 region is CASSLTGVTEAFF. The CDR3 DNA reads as TGTGCCAGCAGCTTAACCGGGGTCACTGAAGCTTTCTTT.

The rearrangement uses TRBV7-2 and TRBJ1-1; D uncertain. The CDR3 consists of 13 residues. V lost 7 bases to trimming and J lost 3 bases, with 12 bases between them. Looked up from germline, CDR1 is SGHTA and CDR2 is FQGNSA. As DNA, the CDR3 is TGTGCCAGCAACCGCTGGGAGGACACTGAAGCTTTCTTT. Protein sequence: CASNRWEDTEAFF.

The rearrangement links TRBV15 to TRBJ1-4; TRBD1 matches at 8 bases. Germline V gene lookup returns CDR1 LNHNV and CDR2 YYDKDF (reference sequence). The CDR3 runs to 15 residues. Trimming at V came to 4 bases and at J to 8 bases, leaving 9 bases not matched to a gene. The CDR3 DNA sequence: TGTGCCACCAGCAAAGATGACAGGGGAGGAGAAAAACTGTTTTTT. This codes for CATSKDDRGGEKLFF.

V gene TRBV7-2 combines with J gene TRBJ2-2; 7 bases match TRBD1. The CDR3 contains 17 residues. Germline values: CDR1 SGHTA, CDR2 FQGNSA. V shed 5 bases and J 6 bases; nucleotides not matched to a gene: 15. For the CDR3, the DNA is TGTGCCAGCAGCAAAGGGACAGCCTATTCCTTTGCCGGGGAGCTGTTTTTT. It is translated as CASSKGTAYSFAGELFF.

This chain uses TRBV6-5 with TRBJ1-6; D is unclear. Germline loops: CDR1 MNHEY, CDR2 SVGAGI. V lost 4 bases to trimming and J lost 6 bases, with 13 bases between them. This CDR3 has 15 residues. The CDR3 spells CASSSRGWGNSPLHF. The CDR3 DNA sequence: TGTGCCAGCAGTTCTCGGGGATGGGGTAATTCACCCCTCCACTTT.

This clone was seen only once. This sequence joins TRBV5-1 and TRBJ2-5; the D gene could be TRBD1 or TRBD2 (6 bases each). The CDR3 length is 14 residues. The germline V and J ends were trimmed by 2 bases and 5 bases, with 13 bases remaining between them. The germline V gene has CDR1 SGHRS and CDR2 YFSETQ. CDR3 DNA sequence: TGCGCCAGCAGCTTTTCGGGGGCCCGGGAGACCCAGTACTTC. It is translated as CASSFSGARETQYF.

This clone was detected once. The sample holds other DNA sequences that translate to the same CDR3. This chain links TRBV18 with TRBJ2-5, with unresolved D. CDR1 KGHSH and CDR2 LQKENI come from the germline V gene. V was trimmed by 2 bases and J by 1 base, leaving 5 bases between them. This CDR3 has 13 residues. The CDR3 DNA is TGTGCCAGCTCACCAGGTATCCAAGAGACCCAGTACTTC. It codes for CASSPGIQETQYF.

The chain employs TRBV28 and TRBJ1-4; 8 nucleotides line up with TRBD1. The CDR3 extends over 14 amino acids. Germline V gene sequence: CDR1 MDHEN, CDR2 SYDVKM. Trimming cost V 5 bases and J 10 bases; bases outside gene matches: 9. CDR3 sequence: CASSAGGTGGKLFF. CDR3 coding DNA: TGTGCCAGCAGTGCAGGCGGAACAGGGGGAAAACTGTTTTTT.

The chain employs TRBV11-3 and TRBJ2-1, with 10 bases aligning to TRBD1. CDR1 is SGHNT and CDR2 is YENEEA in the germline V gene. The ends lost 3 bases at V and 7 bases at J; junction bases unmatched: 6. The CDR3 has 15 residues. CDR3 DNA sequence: TGTGCCAGCAGCTTTAGACAGGGGGCTGAGAATGAGCAGTTCTTC. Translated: CASSFRQGAENEQFF.

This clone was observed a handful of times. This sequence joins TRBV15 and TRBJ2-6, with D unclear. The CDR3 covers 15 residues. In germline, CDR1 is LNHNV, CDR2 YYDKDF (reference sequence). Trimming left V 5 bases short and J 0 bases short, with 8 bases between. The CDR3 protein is CATSGVNSGANVLTF. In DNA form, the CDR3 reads TGTGCCACCAGCGGCGTAAACTCTGGGGCCAACGTCCTGACTTTC.

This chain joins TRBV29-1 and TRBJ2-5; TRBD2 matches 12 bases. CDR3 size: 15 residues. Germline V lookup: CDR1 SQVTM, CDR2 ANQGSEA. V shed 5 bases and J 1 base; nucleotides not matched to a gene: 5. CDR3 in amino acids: CSVFGLAGLQETQYF. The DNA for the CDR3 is TGCAGCGTTTTTGGACTAGCGGGGCTCCAAGAGACCCAGTACTTC.

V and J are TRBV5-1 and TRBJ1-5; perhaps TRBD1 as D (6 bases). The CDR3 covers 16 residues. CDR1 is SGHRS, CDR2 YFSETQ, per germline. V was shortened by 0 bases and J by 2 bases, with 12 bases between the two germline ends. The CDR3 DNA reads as TGCGCCAGCAGCTTGGAGGCAGGGGTAGGCAATCAGCCCCAGCATTTT. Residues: CASSLEAGVGNQPQHF.

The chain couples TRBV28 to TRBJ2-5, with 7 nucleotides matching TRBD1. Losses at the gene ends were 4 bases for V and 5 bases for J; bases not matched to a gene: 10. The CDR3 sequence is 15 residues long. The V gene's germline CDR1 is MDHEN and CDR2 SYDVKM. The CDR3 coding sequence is TGTGCCAGCAGTTCCCCGACAGGGACGGGGGAGACCCAGTACTTC. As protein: CASSSPTGTGETQYF.

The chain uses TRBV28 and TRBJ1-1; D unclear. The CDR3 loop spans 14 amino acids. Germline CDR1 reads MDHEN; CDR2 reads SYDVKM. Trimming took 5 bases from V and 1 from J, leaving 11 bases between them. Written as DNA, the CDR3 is TGTGCCAGCAGTCTCCCGTCGGGGAACACTGAAGCTTTCTTT. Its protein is CASSLPSGNTEAFF.

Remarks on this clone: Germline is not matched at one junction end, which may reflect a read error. The CDR3 coding sequence is TGTGCCTGGAGTGATTCAGCCCTCCACTTT. It translates to CAWSDSALHF. The chain recombines TRBV30 with TRBJ1-6; no clear D. The length of the CDR3 is 10 residues. Germline values: CDR1 GTSNPN, CDR2 SVGIG (reference sequence).

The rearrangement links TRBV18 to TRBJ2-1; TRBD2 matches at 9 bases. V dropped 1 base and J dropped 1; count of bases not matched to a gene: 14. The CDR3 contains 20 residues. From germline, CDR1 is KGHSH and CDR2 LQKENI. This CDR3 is CASSPLATSGSSPSYNEQFF. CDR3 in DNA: TGTGCCAGCTCACCACTGGCGACTAGCGGATCCAGCCCATCCTACAATGAGCAGTTCTTC.

The CDR3, as DNA: TGTGCCAGCAGCCAAGCCCGACAGGGGGCGACTAATGAAAAACTGTTTTTT. It yields the protein CASSQARQGATNEKLFF. The V gene is TRBV4-2, the J gene TRBJ1-4; 10 nucleotides line up with TRBD1. The trim removed 1 base at V and 2 bases at J, leaving 4 bases unmatched. The CDR3 runs 17 residues. The V gene's germline CDR1 is LGHNA and CDR2 YNFKEQ.

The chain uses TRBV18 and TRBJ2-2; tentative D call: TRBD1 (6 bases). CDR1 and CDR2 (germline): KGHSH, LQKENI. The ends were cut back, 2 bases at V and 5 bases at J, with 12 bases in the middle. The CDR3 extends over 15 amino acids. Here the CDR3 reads CASSPGIQGTGELFF. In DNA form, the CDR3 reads TGTGCCAGCTCACCAGGGATCCAGGGGACCGGGGAGCTGTTTTTT. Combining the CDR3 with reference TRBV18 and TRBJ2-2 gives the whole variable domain NAGVMQNPRHLVRRRGQEARLRCSPMKGHSHVYWYRQLPEEGLKFMVYLQKENIIDESGMPKERFSAEFPKEGPSILRIQQVVRGDSAAYFCASSPGIQGTGELFFGEGSRLTVL.

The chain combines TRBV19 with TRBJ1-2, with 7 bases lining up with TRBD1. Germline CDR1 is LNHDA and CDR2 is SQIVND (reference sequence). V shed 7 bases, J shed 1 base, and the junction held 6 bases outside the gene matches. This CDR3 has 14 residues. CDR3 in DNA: TGTGCCAGTATTACGCCAGGGGGTAACTATGGCTACACCTTC. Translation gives CASITPGGNYGYTF.

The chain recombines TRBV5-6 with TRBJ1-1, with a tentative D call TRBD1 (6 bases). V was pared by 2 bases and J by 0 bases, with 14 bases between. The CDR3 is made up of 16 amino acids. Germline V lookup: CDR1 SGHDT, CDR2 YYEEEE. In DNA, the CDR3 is TGTGCCAGCAGCTTTGGTACAGGGAAGCTGAACACTGAAGCTTTCTTT. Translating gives CASSFGTGKLNTEAFF.

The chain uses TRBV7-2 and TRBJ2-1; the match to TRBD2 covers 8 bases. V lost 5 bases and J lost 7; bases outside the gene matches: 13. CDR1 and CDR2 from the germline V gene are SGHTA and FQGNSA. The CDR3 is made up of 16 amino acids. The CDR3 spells CASSPGAGAVGNEQFF. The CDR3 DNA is TGTGCCAGCAGCCCGGGAGCGGGGGCAGTAGGGAATGAGCAGTTCTTC. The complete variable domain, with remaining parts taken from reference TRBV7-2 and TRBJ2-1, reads GAGVSQSPSNKVTEKGKDVELRCDPISGHTALYWYRQSLGQGLEFLIYFQGNSAPDKSGLPSDRFSAERTGGSVSTLTIQRTQQEDSAVYLCASSPGAGAVGNEQFFGPGTRLTVL.

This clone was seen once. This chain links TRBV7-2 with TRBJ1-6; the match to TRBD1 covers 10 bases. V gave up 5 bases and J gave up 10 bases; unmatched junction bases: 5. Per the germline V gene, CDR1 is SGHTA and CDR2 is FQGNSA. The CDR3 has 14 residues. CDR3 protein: CASSRQGAGSPLHF. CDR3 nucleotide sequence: TGTGCCAGCAGCCGACAGGGGGCCGGGTCACCCCTCCACTTT.

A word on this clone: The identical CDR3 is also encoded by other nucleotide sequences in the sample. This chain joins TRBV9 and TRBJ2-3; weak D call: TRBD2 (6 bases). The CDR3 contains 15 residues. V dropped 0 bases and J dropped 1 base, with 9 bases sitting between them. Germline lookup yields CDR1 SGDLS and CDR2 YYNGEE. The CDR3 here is CASSVVGGGTDTQYF. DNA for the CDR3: TGTGCCAGCAGCGTAGTTGGCGGGGGCACAGATACGCAGTATTTT.

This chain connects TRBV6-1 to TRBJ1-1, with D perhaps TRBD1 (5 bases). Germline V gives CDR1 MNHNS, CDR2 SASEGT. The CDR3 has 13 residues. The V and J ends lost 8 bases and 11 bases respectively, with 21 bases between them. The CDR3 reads CASRRAPGEGAFF. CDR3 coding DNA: TGTGCCAGCCGAAGGGCCCCGGGGGAAGGGGCTTTCTTT.

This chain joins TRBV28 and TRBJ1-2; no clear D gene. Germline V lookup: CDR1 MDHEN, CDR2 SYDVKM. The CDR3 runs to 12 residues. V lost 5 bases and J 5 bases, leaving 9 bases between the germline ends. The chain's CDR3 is CASSPWPYGYTF. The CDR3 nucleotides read TGTGCCAGCAGTCCCTGGCCTTATGGCTACACCTTC.